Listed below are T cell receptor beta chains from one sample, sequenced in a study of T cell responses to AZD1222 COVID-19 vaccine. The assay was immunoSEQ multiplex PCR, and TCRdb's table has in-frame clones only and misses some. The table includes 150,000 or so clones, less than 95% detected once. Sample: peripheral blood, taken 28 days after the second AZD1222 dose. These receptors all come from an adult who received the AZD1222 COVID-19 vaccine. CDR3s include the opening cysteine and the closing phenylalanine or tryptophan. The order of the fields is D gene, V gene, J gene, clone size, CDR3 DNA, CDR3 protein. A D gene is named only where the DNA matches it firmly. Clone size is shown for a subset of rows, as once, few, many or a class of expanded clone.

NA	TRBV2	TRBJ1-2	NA	TGTGCCAGCAGTAGAGGACGGGTCTATGGCTACACCTTC	CASSRGRVYGYTF
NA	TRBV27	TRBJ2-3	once	TGTGCCAGCATCCACTCCCCTACAGATACGCAGTATTTT	CASIHSPTDTQYF
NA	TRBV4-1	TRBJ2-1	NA	TGCGCCAGCAGCCCGACGCCGGGCCAGAGAACCCCCGGTGAGCAGTTCTTC	CASSPTPGQRTPGEQFF
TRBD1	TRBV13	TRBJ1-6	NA	TGTGCCAGCAGCTCCATGAGGACAGGCCCTAATTCACCCCTCCACTTT	CASSSMRTGPNSPLHF
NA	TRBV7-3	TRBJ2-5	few	TGTGCCAGCAGCCCTCAGGGGTCCTTGGAGACCCAGTACTTC	CASSPQGSLETQYF
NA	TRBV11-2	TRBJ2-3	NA	TGTGCCAGCAGCTTAGACTACACAGATACGCAGTATTTT	CASSLDYTDTQYF
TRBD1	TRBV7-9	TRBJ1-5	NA	TGTGCCAGCAGCTCGGGACAGGGGGGACATCAGCCCCAGCATTTT	CASSSGQGGHQPQHF
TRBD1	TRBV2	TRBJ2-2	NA	TGTGCCAGCGGCGCGCGGGACAGGGGTAGCCCCGGGGAGCTGTTTTTT	CASGARDRGSPGELFF
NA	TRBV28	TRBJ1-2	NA	TGTGCCAGCAGTTCCTCAGGGTCCTATGGCTACACCTTC	CASSSSGSYGYTF
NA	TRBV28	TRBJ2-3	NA	TGTGCCAGCATTTTAGCCACCTCAGGGGCGTTTAGCACAGATACGCAGTATTTT	CASILATSGAFSTDTQYF
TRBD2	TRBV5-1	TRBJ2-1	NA	TGCGCCAGCAGCTTGGCAGGGACTAGCGGGAGCCATGAGCAGTTCTTC	CASSLAGTSGSHEQFF
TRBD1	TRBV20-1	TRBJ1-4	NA	TGCAGTGCTAGTACAGGGGGCGAGGAAAAACTGTTTTTT	CSASTGGEEKLFF
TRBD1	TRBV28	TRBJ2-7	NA	TGTGCCAGCAGTTTTTCGCAGGGGGCGCGCGACGAGCAGTACTTC	CASSFSQGARDEQYF
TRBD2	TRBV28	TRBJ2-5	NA	TGTGCCAGCAGCCCGCGGGGGGGCGAGAAGACCCAGTACTTC	CASSPRGGEKTQYF
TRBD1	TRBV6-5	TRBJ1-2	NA	TGTGCCAGCAGTTACAGGGGGCTGGTCTATGGCTACACCTTC	CASSYRGLVYGYTF
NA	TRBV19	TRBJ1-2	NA	TGTGCCAGTAGTATCCGCAGTCCCGGCTATGGCTACACCTTC	CASSIRSPGYGYTF
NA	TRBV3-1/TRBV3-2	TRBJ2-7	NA	TGTGCCAGCAGCCAAGATAGAAGGTCCACCTACGAGCAGTACTTC	CASSQDRRSTYEQYF
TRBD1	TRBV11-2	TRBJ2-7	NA	TGTGCCAGCAGCGCCATGGGACAGGGGGCCCCCTACGAGCAGTACTTC	CASSAMGQGAPYEQYF
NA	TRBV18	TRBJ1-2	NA	TGTGCCAGCTCACCAGGCCCAGGGGCGGGCTATGGCTACACCTTC	CASSPGPGAGYGYTF
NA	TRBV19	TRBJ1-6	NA	TGTGCCAGTAGCCCACGGGGGCGAACCTCCTATAATTCACCCCTCCACTTT	CASSPRGRTSYNSPLHF
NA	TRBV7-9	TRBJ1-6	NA	TGTGCCAGCAGCTTCGACACGCATAATTCACCCCTCCACTTT	CASSFDTHNSPLHF
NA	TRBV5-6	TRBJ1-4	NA	TGTGCCAGCAGCCGGAGGACGGACGCCTCTTTTGAAAAACTGTTTTTT	CASSRRTDASFEKLFF
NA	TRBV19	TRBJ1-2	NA	TGTGCCAGTAGTATCTCCTTAGCGTATGGCTACACCTTC	CASSISLAYGYTF
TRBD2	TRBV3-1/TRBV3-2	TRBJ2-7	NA	TGTGCCAGCAGCCAAGAGTTGTTGACTAGCGGTTACTACGAGCAGTACTTC	CASSQELLTSGYYEQYF
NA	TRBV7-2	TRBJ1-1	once	TGTGCCAGCAGCGGTCAGCAACTCGCTGAAGCTTTCTTT	CASSGQQLAEAFF
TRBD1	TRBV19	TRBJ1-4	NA	TGTGCCAGTACGGACAGGGGTATTATAACTAATGAAAAACTGTTTTTT	CASTDRGIITNEKLFF
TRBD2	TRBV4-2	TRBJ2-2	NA	TGTGCCAGCAGCCACCTACCCGGGAGGTTTTTTACCGGGGAGCTGTTTTTT	CASSHLPGRFFTGELFF
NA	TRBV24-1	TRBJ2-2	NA	TGTGCCACCAGTGTCAGGGTGGGCGCCGGGGAGCTGTTTTTT	CATSVRVGAGELFF
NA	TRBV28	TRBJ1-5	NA	TGTGCCAGCAACCCACTCACAGGGCCCCAGCATTTT	CASNPLTGPQHF
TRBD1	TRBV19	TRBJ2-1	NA	TGTGCCAGCAGACCTGGGACAGGGGACAACAATGAGCAGTTCTTC	CASRPGTGDNNEQFF
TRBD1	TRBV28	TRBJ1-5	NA	TGTGCCAGCAGTACAGGGGATCAGCCCCAGCATTTT	CASSTGDQPQHF
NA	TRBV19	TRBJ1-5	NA	TGTGCCAGTATGGTGGGGAATGGGCCCCAGCATTTT	CASMVGNGPQHF
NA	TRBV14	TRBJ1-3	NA	TGTGCCAGCAGCCCCCGGGAGCTTGCTGGCGGAAACACCATATATTTT	CASSPRELAGGNTIYF
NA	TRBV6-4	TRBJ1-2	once	TGTGCCAGCAGCCCCCATGGGGGGACGCCAGGACTAGACTATGGCTACACCTTC	CASSPHGGTPGLDYGYTF
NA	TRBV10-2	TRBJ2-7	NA	TGCGCCAGCAGTGAGTCATGGGCCGAAGGGGCCTACGAGCAGTACTTC	CASSESWAEGAYEQYF
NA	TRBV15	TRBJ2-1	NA	TGTGCCACCAGCAGAGGGGAAGTAGCGGTCTACAATGAGCAGTTCTTC	CATSRGEVAVYNEQFF
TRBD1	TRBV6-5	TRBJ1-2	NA	TGTGCCAGCAGTTACTCGACAGGACAGGGAGGTGGCTACACCTTC	CASSYSTGQGGGYTF
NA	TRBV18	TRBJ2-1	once	TGTGCCAGCTCACCACTGGAGGGAATCTCCTACAATGAGCAGTTCTTC	CASSPLEGISYNEQFF
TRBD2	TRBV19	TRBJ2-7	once	TGTGCCAGTAGTATAAGGGAGGGAGGCGAGCAGTACTTC	CASSIREGGEQYF
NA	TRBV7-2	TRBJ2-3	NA	TGTGCCAGCAGCTCCTACACACCGGGCACAGATACGCAGTATTTT	CASSSYTPGTDTQYF
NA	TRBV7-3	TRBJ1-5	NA	TGTGCCAGCAGCTTAGCGGCAGGGCCTCAGCCCCAGCATTTT	CASSLAAGPQPQHF
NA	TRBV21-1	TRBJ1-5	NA	TGTGCCAGCAAACTTAAGAAAACAGGGTTAAGTCAGCCCCAGCATTTT	CASKLKKTGLSQPQHF
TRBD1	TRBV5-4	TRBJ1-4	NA	TGTGCCAGCAGAGACAGGGGGAACACTAATGAAAAACTGTTTTTT	CASRDRGNTNEKLFF
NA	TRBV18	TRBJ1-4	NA	TGTGCCAGCTCACCACCGGAGGGAGCTAATGAAAAACTGTTTTTT	CASSPPEGANEKLFF
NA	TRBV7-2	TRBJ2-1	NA	TGTGCCAGCACCCCTTTAGTAAATGAGCAGTTCTTC	CASTPLVNEQFF
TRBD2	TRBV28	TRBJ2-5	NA	TGTGCCAGCAGTTTAGGCGGAGCGGGGGTGGGGACCCAGTACTTC	CASSLGGAGVGTQYF
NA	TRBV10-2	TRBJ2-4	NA	TGCGCCAGCCCGTTATTGGGACAAGAAAACATTCAGTACTTC	CASPLLGQENIQYF
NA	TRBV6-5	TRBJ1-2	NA	TGTGCCAGCAGTCGAGGGGAGGGGAACTATGGCTACACCTTC	CASSRGEGNYGYTF